This TCR beta chain is from a study of T-cell reconstitution after alpha-beta-depleted transplantation in children. As regards this clonotype: Antigen: not known.

Unique molecular identifiers were incorporated when the TCRbeta library was constructed. One entry per CDR3 protein, called by TCRdb with MiXCR from the PCR reads. Among approximately 1,000,000 distinct CDR3 sequences listed, roughly 29% were seen once. Study observations and caveats: Alpha-beta T cells about two months after transplant reportedly derived from several hundred expanded graft clones. Surviving recipient T cells and thymic progenitors underlay high day-60 TCRbeta diversity in some patients. T-cell numbers and diversity, one year after transplant, stemmed largely from T cells that were newly produced.

The clonotype was recovered from a boy under two years old who had a stem cell transplant for SCID, so the T cells may come from the graft donor. Sequencing was performed on PBMCs, mostly from graft donor cells, taken 360 days after TCRalphabeta/CD19-depleted stem cell transplant.

The CDR3 DNA reads as TGTGCCAGCAGTGGGTGGGTGCGGGGGGGCTACAATGAGCAGTTCTTC. This gives the protein CASSGWVRGGYNEQFF. This chain connects TRBV2 to TRBJ2-1; 9 positions agree with TRBD2. V trimming: 4 bases; J trimming: 3 bases; junction bases outside the gene matches: 7. There are 16 residues in the CDR3. Germline lookup yields CDR1 SNHLY and CDR2 FYNNEI.